Sequencing of this TCR beta chain was carried out in a study of T cells of healthy individuals. From the 5' RACE reads, TCRdb called clonotypes with MiXCR, one entry per CDR3 protein. Here the sample spans tens of thousands of distinct CDR3 sequences, over 12% being singletons. This CDR3 is 14 amino acids long. V was trimmed by 0 bases and J by 7 bases, leaving 11 bases between them. Per the germline V gene, CDR1 is SGHKS and CDR2 is YYEKEE (reference sequence). The chain couples TRBV5-5 to TRBJ2-1, with D unresolved. This receptor was taken from a human donor in good health. CDR3 protein: CASSLEVSRNEQFF. The CDR3, as DNA: TGTGCCAGCAGCTTGGAAGTTAGCCGAAATGAGCAGTTCTTC.